This T cell receptor beta chain derives from a study of response to subunit inactivated influenza vaccine. The V end was cut by 3 bases, the J end by 0 bases, with 11 bases between. Per the germline V gene, CDR1 is KGHDR and CDR2 is SFDVKD. This CDR3 has 17 residues. Study observations and caveats: Each seasonal flu vaccination may recruit only limited new T cells, authors suggested.

This clonotype was detected only a few times. Its antigen is not identified. TCRdb reprocessed the RT-PCR reads with MiXCR, giving one entry per CDR3 protein. The sample lists some 850,000 distinct CDR3 sequences; around 20% were seen once. The rearrangement joins TRBV24-1 to TRBJ2-6; a possible D gene is TRBD2 (6 bases). The sequences come from PBMCs from blood, collected 5 to 6 days after vaccination. The receptor was isolated from a man between 45 and 60 years old who received an inactivated influenza vaccine. CDR3: CATSDPGLNSGANVLTF. The CDR3 DNA follows: TGTGCCACCAGTGATCCGGGACTGAACTCTGGGGCCAACGTCCTGACTTTC.